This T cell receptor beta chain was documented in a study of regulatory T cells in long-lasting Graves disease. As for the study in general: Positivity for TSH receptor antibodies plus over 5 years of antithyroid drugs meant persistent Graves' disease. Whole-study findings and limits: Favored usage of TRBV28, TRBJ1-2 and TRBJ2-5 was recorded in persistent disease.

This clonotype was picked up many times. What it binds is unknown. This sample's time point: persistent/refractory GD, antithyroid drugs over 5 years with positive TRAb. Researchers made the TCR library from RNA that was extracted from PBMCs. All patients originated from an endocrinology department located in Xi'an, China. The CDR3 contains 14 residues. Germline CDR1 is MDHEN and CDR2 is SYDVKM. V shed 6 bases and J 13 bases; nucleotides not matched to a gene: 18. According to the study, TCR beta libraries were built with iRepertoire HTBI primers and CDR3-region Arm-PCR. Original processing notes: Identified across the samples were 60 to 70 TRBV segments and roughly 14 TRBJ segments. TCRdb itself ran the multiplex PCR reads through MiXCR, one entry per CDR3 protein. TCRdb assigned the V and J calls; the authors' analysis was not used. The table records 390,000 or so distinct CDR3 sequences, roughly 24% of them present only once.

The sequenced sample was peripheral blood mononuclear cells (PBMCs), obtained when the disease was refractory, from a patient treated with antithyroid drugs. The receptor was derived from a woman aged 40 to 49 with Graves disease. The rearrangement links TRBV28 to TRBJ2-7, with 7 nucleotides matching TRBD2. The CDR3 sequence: CASSRPGGSVVLYF. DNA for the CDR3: TGTGCCAGCAGCCGTCCGGGCGGGAGCGTAGTACTATACTTC.